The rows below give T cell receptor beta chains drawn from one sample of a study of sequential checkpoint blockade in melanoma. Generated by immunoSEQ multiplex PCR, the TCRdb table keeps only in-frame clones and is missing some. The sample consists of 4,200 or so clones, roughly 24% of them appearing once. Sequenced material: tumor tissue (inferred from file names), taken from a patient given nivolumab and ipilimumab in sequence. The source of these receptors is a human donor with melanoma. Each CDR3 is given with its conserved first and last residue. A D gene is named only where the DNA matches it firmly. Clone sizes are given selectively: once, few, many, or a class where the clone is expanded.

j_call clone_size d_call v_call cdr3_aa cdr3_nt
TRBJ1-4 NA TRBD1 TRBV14 CASSLDEGARSTNEKLFF TGTGCCAGCAGCCTAGATGAGGGGGCTAGATCAACTAATGAAAAACTGTTTTTT
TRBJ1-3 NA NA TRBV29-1 CSFRGSGNTIYF TGCAGCTTCAGGGGTTCTGGAAACACCATATATTTT
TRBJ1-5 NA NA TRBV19 CASSTRTVGQPQHF TGTGCCAGTAGTACCAGGACTGTCGGTCAGCCCCAGCATTTT
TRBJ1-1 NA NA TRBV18 CASSPGIGGWNTEAFF TGTGCCAGCTCACCAGGGATCGGGGGATGGAACACTGAAGCTTTCTTT
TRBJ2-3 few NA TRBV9 CASSARSTDTQYF TGTGCCAGCAGCGCGAGAAGCACAGATACGCAGTATTTT
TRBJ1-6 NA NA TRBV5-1 CASSLGETGYNSPLHF TGCGCCAGCAGCTTGGGGGAAACAGGCTATAATTCACCCCTCCACTTT
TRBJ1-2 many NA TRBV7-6 CASSLGRGNLYGYTF TGTGCCAGCAGCTTGGGAAGGGGTAATTTATATGGCTACACCTTC
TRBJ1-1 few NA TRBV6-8 CASSSLFSTEAFF TGTGCCAGCAGTTCTCTTTTTAGCACTGAAGCTTTCTTT
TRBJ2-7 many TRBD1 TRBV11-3 CASSLGHTGGSYEQYF TGTGCCAGCAGCTTAGGGCACACAGGGGGGTCCTACGAGCAGTACTTC
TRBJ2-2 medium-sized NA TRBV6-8 CASHEQGRTGELFF TGTGCCAGCCACGAACAGGGTCGGACCGGGGAGCTGTTTTTT
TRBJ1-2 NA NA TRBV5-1 CASSLWGGQRGTAYGYTF TGCGCCAGCAGCTTGTGGGGCGGCCAGAGGGGGACGGCCTATGGCTACACCTTC
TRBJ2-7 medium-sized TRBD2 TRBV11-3 CASSPIAAGGYEQYF TGTGCCAGCAGCCCCATCGCGGCGGGGGGCTACGAGCAGTACTTC
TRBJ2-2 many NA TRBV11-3 CASSPALGAHTGELFF TGTGCCAGCAGCCCCGCGTTGGGGGCGCACACCGGGGAGCTGTTTTTT
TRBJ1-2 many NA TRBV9 CASSVGPDFNYGYTF TGTGCCAGCAGCGTAGGGCCGGACTTTAACTATGGCTACACCTTC
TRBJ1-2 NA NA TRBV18 CASSGDGGNYGYTF TGTGCCAGCTCAGGGGACGGCGGTAACTATGGCTACACCTTC
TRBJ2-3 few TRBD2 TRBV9 CASSGRGGPSTDTQYF TGTGCCAGCAGCGGACGCGGGGGACCTAGCACAGATACGCAGTATTTT
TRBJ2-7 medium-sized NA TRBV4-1 CASSQEPPGAYEQYF TGCGCCAGCAGCCAAGAACCTCCAGGAGCCTACGAGCAGTACTTC
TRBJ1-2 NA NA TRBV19 CASRAGVQNYGYTF TGTGCCAGTAGGGCTGGTGTGCAAAACTATGGCTACACCTTC
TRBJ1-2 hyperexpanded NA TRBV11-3 CASTAIGQVYGYTF TGTGCCAGCACCGCGATTGGGCAGGTATATGGCTACACCTTC
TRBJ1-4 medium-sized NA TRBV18 CASSRLLPGAHATNEKLFF TGTGCCAGCTCACGACTACTCCCCGGGGCTCATGCAACTAATGAAAAACTGTTTTTT
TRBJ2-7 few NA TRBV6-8 CASSVQAYEQYF TGTGCCAGCAGTGTACAGGCTTACGAGCAGTACTTC
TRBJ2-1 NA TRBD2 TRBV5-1 CASSLGSGGAKDEQFF TGCGCCAGCAGCTTGGGTAGCGGGGGGGCCAAGGATGAGCAGTTCTTC
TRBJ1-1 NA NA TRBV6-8 CASREGVTEAFF TGTGCCAGCAGGGAGGGGGTCACTGAAGCTTTCTTT
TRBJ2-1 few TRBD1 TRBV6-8 CASSYSRQGQVNNEQFF TGTGCCAGCAGTTACTCGAGGCAGGGACAGGTTAACAATGAGCAGTTCTTC
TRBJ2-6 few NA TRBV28 CASSSPVTGANVLTF TGTGCCAGCAGTTCTCCGGTGACTGGGGCCAACGTCCTGACTTTC
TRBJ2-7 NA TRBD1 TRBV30 CAWSRSTRGYEQYF TGTGCCTGGAGTCGGTCCACCAGGGGGTACGAGCAGTACTTC
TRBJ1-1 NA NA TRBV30 CAWSFIHTEAFF TGTGCCTGGAGTTTCATACACACTGAAGCTTTCTTT
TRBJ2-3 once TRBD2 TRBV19 CASTPGGVLSDTQYF TGTGCCAGTACTCCGGGGGGGGTTTTAAGTGATACGCAGTATTTT
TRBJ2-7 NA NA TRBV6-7 CATGEVSEQYF TGTGCCACCGGGGAGGTTAGCGAGCAGTACTTC
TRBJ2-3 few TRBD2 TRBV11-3 CASSLGLAGSDTQYF TGTGCCAGCAGCTTAGGACTAGCGGGGTCAGATACGCAGTATTTT
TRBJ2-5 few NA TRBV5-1 CASSLYGQQETQYF TGCGCCAGCAGCTTGTACGGACAGCAAGAGACCCAGTACTTC
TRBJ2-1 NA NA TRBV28 CASAPFPGTLNNEQFF TGTGCCAGCGCCCCCTTTCCCGGGACACTCAACAATGAGCAGTTCTTC
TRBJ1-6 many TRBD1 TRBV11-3 CASSREGQLDNSPLHF TGTGCCAGCAGCCGTGAGGGACAGCTCGATAATTCACCCCTCCACTTT
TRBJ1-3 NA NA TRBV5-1 CASSLGQAGNTIYF TGCGCCAGCAGCTTGGGACAGGCTGGAAACACCATATATTTT
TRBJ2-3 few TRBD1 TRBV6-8 CASSGKTGEADTQYF TGTGCCAGCAGTGGAAAGACAGGGGAGGCAGATACGCAGTATTTT
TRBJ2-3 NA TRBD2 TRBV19 CASSMRGRGLAGDTDTQYF TGTGCCAGTAGTATGCGTGGGAGGGGACTAGCGGGAGACACAGATACGCAGTATTTT
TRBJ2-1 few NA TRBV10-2 CASSEQVNEQFF TGCGCCAGCAGTGAACAGGTCAATGAGCAGTTCTTC
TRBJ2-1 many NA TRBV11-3 CASSSLGGGFDEQFF TGTGCCAGCAGCTCCCTGGGGGGGGGCTTCGATGAGCAGTTCTTC
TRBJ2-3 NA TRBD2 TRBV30 CAWSTGYSGGAGNTQYF TGTGCCTGGAGTACGGGTTATAGCGGGGGGGCAGGGAATACGCAGTATTTT